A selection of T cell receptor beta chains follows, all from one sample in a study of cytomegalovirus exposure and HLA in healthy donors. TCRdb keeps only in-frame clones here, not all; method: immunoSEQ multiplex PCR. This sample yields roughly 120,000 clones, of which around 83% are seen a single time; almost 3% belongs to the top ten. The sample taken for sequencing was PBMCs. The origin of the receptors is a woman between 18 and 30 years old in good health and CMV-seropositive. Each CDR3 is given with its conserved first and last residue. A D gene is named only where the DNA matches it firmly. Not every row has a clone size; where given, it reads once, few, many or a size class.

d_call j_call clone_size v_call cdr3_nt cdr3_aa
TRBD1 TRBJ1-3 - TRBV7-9 TGTGCCAGCAGCTCCACAGGGGTTGGAAACACCATATATTTT CASSSTGVGNTIYF
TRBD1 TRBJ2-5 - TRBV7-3 TGTGCCAGCAGCTTAGAAACAGGGGTCGGAAAGACCCAGTACTTC CASSLETGVGKTQYF
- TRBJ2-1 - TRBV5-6 TGTGCCAGCAGTAAGGGGGATTACAATGAGCAGTTCTTC CASSKGDYNEQFF
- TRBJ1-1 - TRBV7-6 TGTGCCAGCAGCTTAGCGCAACTTTTTACTGAAGCTTTCTTT CASSLAQLFTEAFF
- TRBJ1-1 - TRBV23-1 TGCGCCAGGGGGCCTTATACTGAAGCTTTCTTT CARGPYTEAFF
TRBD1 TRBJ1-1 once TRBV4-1 TGCGCCAGCAGCCAAGATGGGACAGGGAGAACGGCTTTCTTT CASSQDGTGRTAFF
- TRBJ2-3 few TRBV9 TGTGCCAGCAGCGTAGCTCCTGAGGGGGAAGATACGCAGTATTTT CASSVAPEGEDTQYF
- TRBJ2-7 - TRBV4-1 TGCGCCAGCAGCCAATTAACAGGGACTACCTACGAGCAGTACTTC CASSQLTGTTYEQYF
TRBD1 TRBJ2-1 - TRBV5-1 TGCGCCAGCAGCTTGACGGACAGGCAGATCAATGAGCAGTTCTTC CASSLTDRQINEQFF
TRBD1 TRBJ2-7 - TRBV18 TGTGCCAGCTCATTTCTGCGTCTAGGGACAGGGAGCTCCTACGAGCAGTACTTC CASSFLRLGTGSSYEQYF
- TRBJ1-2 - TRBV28 TGTGCCAGCAGCTCTTCTAGCTATGGCTACACCTTC CASSSSSYGYTF
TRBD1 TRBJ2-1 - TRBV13 TGTGCCAGCAGCTTTAGGTCACAGGGGATAACCAATGAGCAGTTCTTC CASSFRSQGITNEQFF
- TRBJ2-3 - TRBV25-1 TGTGCCAGCACTTGGGGGGACACAGATACGCAGTATTTT CASTWGDTDTQYF
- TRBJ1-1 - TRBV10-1 TGCGCCAGCAGTGAGGCCAGGGGCACTGAAGCTTTCTTT CASSEARGTEAFF
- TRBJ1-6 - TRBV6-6 TGTGCCAGCACCAGGCGTGGGGGCGGGAATTCACCCCTCCACTTT CASTRRGGGNSPLHF
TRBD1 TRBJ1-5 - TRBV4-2 TGTGCCAGCAGCCAAGAAGGGGCGGGACAGGGAGAGCCCCAGCATTTT CASSQEGAGQGEPQHF
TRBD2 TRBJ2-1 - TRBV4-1 TGCGCCACCGTTAAGCGGGGGGGGAATGAGCAGTTCTTC CATVKRGGNEQFF
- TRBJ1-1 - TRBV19 TGTGCCAGTAGTCCTCGGACTCTGAACACTGAAGCTTTCTTT CASSPRTLNTEAFF
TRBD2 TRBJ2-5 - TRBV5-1 TGCGCCAGCAGCCTTCAGCGGGGGGGCTTAGAGACCCAGTACTTC CASSLQRGGLETQYF
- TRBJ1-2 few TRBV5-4 TGTGCCAGCAGCTCGGCACGGGAGGAGGACTATGGCTACACCTTC CASSSAREEDYGYTF
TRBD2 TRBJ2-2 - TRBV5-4 TGTGCCAGCAGCCCCGATCAAAGCGGGGGGGGGACCGGGGAGCTGTTTTTT CASSPDQSGGGTGELFF
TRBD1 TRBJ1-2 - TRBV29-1 TGCAGCGTTTCGGGGACAGGTGGCTACACCTTC CSVSGTGGYTF
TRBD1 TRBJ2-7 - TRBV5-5 TGTGCCAGCAGCCCCGGGGACAGCTACGAGCAGTACTTC CASSPGDSYEQYF
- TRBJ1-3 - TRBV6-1 TGTGCCAGCAGTGACAGGGCTTCTGGAAACACCATATATTTT CASSDRASGNTIYF
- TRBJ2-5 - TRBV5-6 TGTGCCAGCAGCTTGGAACAGGGTGGAAAGACCCAGTACTTC CASSLEQGGKTQYF
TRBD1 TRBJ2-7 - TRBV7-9 TGTTCCAGCAGCTCCGACAGGGCCCCCTACGAGCAGTACTTC CSSSSDRAPYEQYF
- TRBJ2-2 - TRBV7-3 TGTGCCAGCAGCGCCTACCCAGGGAATCGATTCGACACCGGGGAGCTGTTTTTT CASSAYPGNRFDTGELFF
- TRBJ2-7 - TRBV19 TGTGGGACATGGGCCTACGAGCAGTACTTC CGTWAYEQYF
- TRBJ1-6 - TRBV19 TGTGCCAGTAAGGCGGTCGGCTCCTATAATTCACCCCTCCACTTT CASKAVGSYNSPLHF
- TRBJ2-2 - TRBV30 TGTGCCTGGCTGGGGCTGAACACCGGGGAGCTGTTTTTT CAWLGLNTGELFF
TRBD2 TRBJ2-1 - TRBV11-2 TGTGCCAGCAGCTTACTAGCGGGGGGTTTTAATGAGCAGTTCTTC CASSLLAGGFNEQFF
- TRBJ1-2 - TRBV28 TGTGCCAGCAGTGCGGTCGACAGGTCTAACTATGGCTACACCTTC CASSAVDRSNYGYTF
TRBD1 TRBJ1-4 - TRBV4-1 TGCGCCAGCAGCCAAGATCAGGGGGTAGAAAAACTGTTTTTT CASSQDQGVEKLFF
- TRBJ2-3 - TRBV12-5 TGTGCTAGTGGTTTGACAGGGACAGATACGCAGTATTTT CASGLTGTDTQYF
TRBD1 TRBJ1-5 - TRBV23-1 TGCGCCAGCAGTCACCTCCGGGACAGGGAGGGGCCCCAGCATTTT CASSHLRDREGPQHF
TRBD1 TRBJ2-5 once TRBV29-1 TGCAGCGTTCTCAGGGGGCGAGGGGAGACCCAGTACTTC CSVLRGRGETQYF
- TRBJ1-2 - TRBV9 TGTGCCAGCAGCGTAGGGAACAGTAACTATGGCTACACCTTC CASSVGNSNYGYTF
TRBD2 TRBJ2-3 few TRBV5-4 TGTGCCAGCAGGGAGCGGGGGGGCACAGATACGCAGTATTTT CASRERGGTDTQYF
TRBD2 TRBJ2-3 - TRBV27 TGTGCCAGCAGTTTAAATCTAGCGGGGGGTCCCTGGGATACGCAGTATTTT CASSLNLAGGPWDTQYF
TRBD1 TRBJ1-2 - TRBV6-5 TGTGCCAGCAGTTACATCCGGACAGGTGGTAACTATGGCTACACCTTC CASSYIRTGGNYGYTF
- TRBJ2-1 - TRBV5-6 TGTGCCAGCAGCCAGAAGGGGTATGAGCAGTTCTTC CASSQKGYEQFF
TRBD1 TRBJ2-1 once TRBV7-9 TGTTCCAGCAACCGAGGGGGCGATGAGCAGTTCTTC CSSNRGGDEQFF
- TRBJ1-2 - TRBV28 TGTGCCAGCAGTTTTTTGGGGGAGGTTGAGGGCTACACCTTC CASSFLGEVEGYTF
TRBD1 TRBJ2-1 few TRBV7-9 TGTTCCAGCAGCAAATCCGAGACAGGGAACAATGAGCAGTTCTTC CSSSKSETGNNEQFF
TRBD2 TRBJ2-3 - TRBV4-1 TGCGCCAGCAGCCAAGATCAGGGACTAGCGGGGGTCAAAAGCACAGATACGCAGTATTTT CASSQDQGLAGVKSTDTQYF
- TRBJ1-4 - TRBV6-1 TGTGCCAGCAGTGATGGAGCCCCTTCCGAAAAACTGTTTTTT CASSDGAPSEKLFF
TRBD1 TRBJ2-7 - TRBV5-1 TGCGCCAGCAGCTTGGACAGGGGCGACGAGCAGTACTTC CASSLDRGDEQYF
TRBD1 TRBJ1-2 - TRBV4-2 TGTGCCAGCAGCCAAGATAGGGGACAGATTTATGGCTACACCTTC CASSQDRGQIYGYTF
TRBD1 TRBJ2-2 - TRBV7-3 TGTGCCAGCAGGCGACAGGGGGGCACCGGGGAGCTGTTTTTT CASRRQGGTGELFF
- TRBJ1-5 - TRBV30 TGTGCCTGGGGTAAGGGGTATAGCAATCAGCCCCAGCATTTT CAWGKGYSNQPQHF
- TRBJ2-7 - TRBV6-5 TGTGCCAGCAGTTATGAGGGCAGATCCTACGAGCAGTACTTC CASSYEGRSYEQYF
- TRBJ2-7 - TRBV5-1 TGCGCCAGCAGCTTGTCAGTCAGCTCCTACGAGCAGTACTTC CASSLSVSSYEQYF
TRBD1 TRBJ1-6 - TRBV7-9 TGTGCCAGCAGCCCTACAGGGGATTCACCCCTCCACTTT CASSPTGDSPLHF